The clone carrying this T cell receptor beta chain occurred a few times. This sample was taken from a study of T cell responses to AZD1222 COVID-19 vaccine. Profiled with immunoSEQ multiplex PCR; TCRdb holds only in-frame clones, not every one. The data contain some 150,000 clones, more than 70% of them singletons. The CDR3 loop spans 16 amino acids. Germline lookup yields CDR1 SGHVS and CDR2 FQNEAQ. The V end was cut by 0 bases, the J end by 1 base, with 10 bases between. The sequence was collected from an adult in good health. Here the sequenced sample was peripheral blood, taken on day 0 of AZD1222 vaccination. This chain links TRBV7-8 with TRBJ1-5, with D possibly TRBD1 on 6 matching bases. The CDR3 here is CASSLARTVSNQPQHF. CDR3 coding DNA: TGTGCCAGCAGCTTAGCGCGGACAGTCAGCAATCAGCCCCAGCATTTT.